This TCR beta chain was retrieved from a study of neurological immune-mediated disorders. Findings and caveats of the study: Healthy controls had more TCR clonal expansion than multiple sclerosis, which showed the least, whereas HTLV-1-associated myelopathy showed the most.

Unsorted libraries were derived from 2 million PBMCs stored at -80 C. The team produced cDNA through 5'RACE using 10-nucleotide random UMIs. Over 200 million TCR-beta sequences from 15-18 subjects were obtained in each sequencing run. TCRdb re-called the 5' RACE reads through MiXCR, storing one row per CDR3 protein. The data contain around 130,000 distinct CDR3 sequences, roughly 3.2% of them singletons. This CDR3 has 14 amino acids. Trimming left V 5 bases short and J 0 bases short, with 9 bases between. Germline CDR1 SGHRS, CDR2 YFSETQ. The table lists this clonotype with many counts. Its antigen remains unidentified.

The sequenced sample consisted of PBMCs. This sequence was found in a woman aged 25-40 years with multiple sclerosis. This sequence joins TRBV5-1 and TRBJ2-1, with unresolved D. For the CDR3, the DNA is TGCGCCAGCAGAGAGGTGCCCTCCTACAATGAGCAGTTCTTC. It yields the protein CASREVPSYNEQFF.